Included here is one TCR beta chain sequence, with context. These data come from a study of blood T cell repertoires in COVID-19. Across the whole study: COVID-19 samples, acute and convalescent, were from the United States, Italy and Spain. Sources were T cells, B-cell-depleted T cells, or PBMCs; the material itself was cDNA or gDNA.

This CDR3 has 16 residues. As processed by the authors: Reference gene primer amplification yielded estimated nucleated cell counts. The method was immunoSEQ multiplex PCR; TCRdb's version includes in-frame clones alone and lacks a portion of them. The V and J calls and clone size come from that table; D and trimming were worked out from the DNA. Of approximately 170,000 clones detected, around 85% appear once; the ten largest clones hold 1% to 1.5%. The chain joins TRBV21-1 to TRBJ2-1; the table's D call, TRBD1, was not checked against the DNA. TRBV21-1 is assigned pseudogene status. Sequences were obtained from peripheral blood. The origin of this receptor is a man aged 55 to 70 who had recovered from COVID-19. CDR3 residues: CASSKKGVDQGNEQFF. The CDR3 DNA sequence: TGTGCCAGCAGCAAAAAAGGGGTAGATCAGGGCAATGAGCAGTTCTTC.